Listed below are T cell receptor beta chains from one sample, sequenced in a study of patients and donors after allogeneic stem cell transplantation. TCRdb reprocessed the RT-PCR reads with MiXCR, giving one entry per CDR3 protein. The sample shows approximately 200,000 distinct CDR3 sequences, over 12% of them seen only once. The specimen sequenced was blood, either unsorted or a sorted T cell fraction (not recorded which). Source of these receptors: a human donor who was either an allogeneic HSCT recipient or a stem cell or donor lymphocyte infusion donor (not recorded which). It is not recorded whose cells these are; they may come from a transplant donor. Each CDR3 is given with its conserved first and last residue. A D gene is named only where the DNA matches it firmly. Not all rows give a size; the values are once, few, many and, for expanded clones, a class.

clone size	D gene	V gene	J gene	CDR3 DNA	CDR3 protein
many	-	TRBV20-1	TRBJ2-7	TGCAGTGCTGGGGTAGACGGCACCTACGAGCAGTACTTC	CSAGVDGTYEQYF
many	-	TRBV6-5	TRBJ2-7	TGTGCCAGCAGTTACGGGCCCCGGGACGGTTCCTACGAGCAGTACTTC	CASSYGPRDGSYEQYF
-	-	TRBV21-1	TRBJ1-2	TGTGCCAGCAGCAAAGTTGGAAGGGGCCAAGGGACGTATGGCTACACCTTC	CASSKVGRGQGTYGYTF
many	-	TRBV5-1	TRBJ2-7	TGCGCCAGCAGCTTGGGACAGGCAATCTACGAGCAGTACTTC	CASSLGQAIYEQYF
many	-	TRBV6-2/TRBV6-3	TRBJ2-2	TGTGCCACCTTTGACCGGGACTCGAACACCGGGGAGCTGTTTTTT	CATFDRDSNTGELFF
few	-	TRBV20-1	TRBJ2-7	TGCAGTGCTAGAGTGAAGAGCTACGAGCAGTACTTC	CSARVKSYEQYF
-	-	TRBV12-3/TRBV12-4	TRBJ1-2	TGTGCCAGCAGTTTTTCAGGGTACTATGGCTACACCTTC	CASSFSGYYGYTF
-	-	TRBV6-2/TRBV6-3	TRBJ2-3	TGTGCCAGCAGTTATCTCATCGGGGGCTCTCCTCGGGATACGCAGTATTTT	CASSYLIGGSPRDTQYF
-	TRBD1	TRBV4-2	TRBJ2-3	TGTGCCAGCAGCCCTTACAGGGGTGGACGAGATACGCAGTATTTT	CASSPYRGGRDTQYF
few	TRBD1	TRBV7-8	TRBJ2-3	TGTGCCAGCAGCTTAAGGGACAGGGGAGTCGCAGATACGCAGTATTTT	CASSLRDRGVADTQYF
few	TRBD2	TRBV3-1	TRBJ2-5	TGTGCCAGCAGCCAAGATTTAGCGGGAGTCCCAGAGACCCAGTACTTC	CASSQDLAGVPETQYF
-	-	TRBV5-1	TRBJ2-2	TGCGCCAGCAGCTTGGTGCCAGGGAATGGTTACGGAGAGCTGTTTTTT	CASSLVPGNGYGELFF
few	TRBD2	TRBV7-7	TRBJ2-3	TGTGCTAGCAGCTTACAACTAGCGGGGGGGCAAGATACGCAGTATTTT	CASSLQLAGGQDTQYF
-	-	TRBV18	TRBJ2-5	TGTGCCAGCTCACCATACGACCAAGAGACCCAGTACTTC	CASSPYDQETQYF
-	-	TRBV28	TRBJ2-7	TGTGCCAGCAGGTTTGCGGAACAGGTGCGCTACGAGCAGTACTTC	CASRFAEQVRYEQYF
-	-	TRBV6-2/TRBV6-3	TRBJ2-1	TGTGCCAGCAGTTACGAATTGGGCGGGGGCTACATTTACAATGAGCAGTTCTTC	CASSYELGGGYIYNEQFF
few	TRBD2	TRBV6-5	TRBJ2-1	TGTGCCAGCAGTTACCCGACTAGCGGGAAATACAATGAGCAGTTCTTC	CASSYPTSGKYNEQFF
-	-	TRBV7-3	TRBJ1-2	TGTGCCAGCAGCGCCGGGGGCGCTCTGGGAGGCTACACCTTC	CASSAGGALGGYTF
few	TRBD1	TRBV6-2/TRBV6-3	TRBJ2-2	TGTGCCAGCAGACCGGGACAGGGTAGGACCGGGGAGCTGTTTTTT	CASRPGQGRTGELFF
many	-	TRBV9	TRBJ1-3	TGTGCCAGCAGCGTAGACCCCGACGGAAACACCATATATTTT	CASSVDPDGNTIYF
-	-	TRBV30	TRBJ2-5	TGTGCCTGGAGCCAAAACTTCCAAGAGACCCAGTACTTC	CAWSQNFQETQYF
many	TRBD1	TRBV6-2/TRBV6-3	TRBJ1-1	TGTGCCAGCAGTCCCCGGACAGGGAGGTCTGAAGCTTTCTTT	CASSPRTGRSEAFF
few	TRBD2	TRBV19	TRBJ2-3	TGTGCCAGTAGTACTAGCGGGAGAGGAGATACGCAGTATTTT	CASSTSGRGDTQYF
many	-	TRBV27	TRBJ2-1	TGTGCCAGCAGTTTATCCCGCGGGTCCTACAATGAGCAGTTCTTC	CASSLSRGSYNEQFF
many	TRBD2	TRBV7-9	TRBJ2-1	TGTGCCAGCAGCTTAGTGACTAGCGGGGACGTAGGGTTCTTC	CASSLVTSGDVGFF
-	-	TRBV2	TRBJ2-2	TGTGCCAGCAACCACCGGGGCCCAGGTGGGGAGCTGTTTTTT	CASNHRGPGGELFF
-	-	TRBV30	TRBJ1-1	TGTGCCTGGAGTCCCGGGAACACTAAGAACACTGAAGCTTTCTTT	CAWSPGNTKNTEAFF
-	-	TRBV27	TRBJ1-2	TGTGCCAGCAGTTTAGACTGGAACTATGGCTACACCTTC	CASSLDWNYGYTF
many	TRBD2	TRBV6-1	TRBJ2-2	TGTGCCAGCCCTCGGCGGGGGAGGAACACCGGGGAGCTGTTTTTT	CASPRRGRNTGELFF
-	-	TRBV2	TRBJ1-5	TGTGCCAGCAGTGGTACAGACTTTAGCAATCAGCCCCAGCATTTT	CASSGTDFSNQPQHF
many	-	TRBV6-5	TRBJ2-7	TGTGCCAGCAGTTACCTCGGGAGTTACGAGCAGTACTTC	CASSYLGSYEQYF
few	TRBD2	TRBV15	TRBJ2-3	TGTGCCACCAGCAGAAGGACTAGCGGGAGCACAGATACGCAGTATTTT	CATSRRTSGSTDTQYF
-	TRBD2	TRBV27	TRBJ2-2	TGTGCCAGCAGGATGGTGGCGGGGGTGGGTACGAACACCGGGGAGCTGTTTTTT	CASRMVAGVGTNTGELFF
-	-	TRBV6-5	TRBJ1-1	TGTGCCAGCAGTTACTCCCTGGGCCCCATGAACACTGAAGCTTTCTTT	CASSYSLGPMNTEAFF
few	TRBD2	TRBV6-1	TRBJ2-5	TGTGCCAGCACCCTCGGGGGGGAATGGAGGTCGAAGACCCAGTACTTC	CASTLGGEWRSKTQYF
few	-	TRBV10-3	TRBJ1-5	TGTGCCATCAGTGAATGGCAGAATCAGCCCCAGCATTTT	CAISEWQNQPQHF
-	-	TRBV19	TRBJ2-7	TGTGCCAGTAGTATTTTCCCGTACGAGCAGTACTTC	CASSIFPYEQYF
few	TRBD1	TRBV5-1	TRBJ2-1	TGCGCCAGCAGCATGGGACAGGGAGGTGGTGAGCAGTTCTTC	CASSMGQGGGEQFF
few	-	TRBV12-3/TRBV12-4	TRBJ2-7	TGTGCCAGCAGTTTAAGTGCGGAGCAGTACTTC	CASSLSAEQYF
few	-	TRBV10-3	TRBJ2-3	TGTGCCATCAGGGGACTGACTAGCACAGATACGCAGTATTTT	CAIRGLTSTDTQYF
many	TRBD2	TRBV2	TRBJ2-3	TGTGCCAGCAGAGTAGCGGGGAACACAGATACGCAGTATTTT	CASRVAGNTDTQYF
few	-	TRBV15	TRBJ1-1	TGTGCCACCAGCTATCCGCTTCGGGGGACTGAAGCTTTCTTT	CATSYPLRGTEAFF
few	-	TRBV14	TRBJ1-2	TGTGCCAGCAGCCAAGACCAGGGCTATGGCTACACCTTC	CASSQDQGYGYTF
few	TRBD1	TRBV4-1	TRBJ1-4	TGCGCCAGCAGCCAGGTTAAGACAGGGCAAGGTGAAAAACTGTTTTTT	CASSQVKTGQGEKLFF
few	-	TRBV5-1	TRBJ1-1	TGCGCCAGCAGCTTGGCCGTCAGACAGTCTAACACTGAAGCTTTCTTT	CASSLAVRQSNTEAFF
-	TRBD1	TRBV29-1	TRBJ2-1	TGCGCAACACGGGACAGCTCCTACAATGAGCAGTTCTTC	CATRDSSYNEQFF
once	TRBD1	TRBV2	TRBJ2-7	TGTGCCAGCAGTCGGACAGGTACCTACGAGCAGTACTTC	CASSRTGTYEQYF
many	-	TRBV5-1	TRBJ2-3	TGCGCCAGCAGCTTGGGGGAATTGGCCTTCACAGATACGCAGTATTTT	CASSLGELAFTDTQYF
few	TRBD2	TRBV20-1	TRBJ2-5	TGCAGTGCTAGAGGGATTAGCGGGGGTAGTGAACCACAAGAGACCCAGTACTTC	CSARGISGGSEPQETQYF
once	-	TRBV5-4	TRBJ2-1	TGTGCCAGCAGCCCCGTTATCTCGTCGCCCCATGAGCAGTTCTTC	CASSPVISSPHEQFF
few	-	TRBV5-1	TRBJ1-3	TGCGCCAGTCGACGGGACTCTGGAAACACCATATATTTT	CASRRDSGNTIYF
few	TRBD2	TRBV18	TRBJ2-7	TGTGCCAGCTCACCACCGAAGGCGGGAGTAGGCGAGCAGTACTTC	CASSPPKAGVGEQYF
many	-	TRBV29-1	TRBJ1-2	TGCAGCGTTGGGACAGCCGGAGCCTATGGCTACACCTTC	CSVGTAGAYGYTF
-	TRBD1	TRBV6-2/TRBV6-3	TRBJ1-2	TGTGCCAGCAGCCGGGACAGGGACTATGGCTACACCTTC	CASSRDRDYGYTF
many	-	TRBV24-1	TRBJ1-1	TGTGCCACGACGGACAAGACGGGTACCACTGAAGCTTTCTTT	CATTDKTGTTEAFF